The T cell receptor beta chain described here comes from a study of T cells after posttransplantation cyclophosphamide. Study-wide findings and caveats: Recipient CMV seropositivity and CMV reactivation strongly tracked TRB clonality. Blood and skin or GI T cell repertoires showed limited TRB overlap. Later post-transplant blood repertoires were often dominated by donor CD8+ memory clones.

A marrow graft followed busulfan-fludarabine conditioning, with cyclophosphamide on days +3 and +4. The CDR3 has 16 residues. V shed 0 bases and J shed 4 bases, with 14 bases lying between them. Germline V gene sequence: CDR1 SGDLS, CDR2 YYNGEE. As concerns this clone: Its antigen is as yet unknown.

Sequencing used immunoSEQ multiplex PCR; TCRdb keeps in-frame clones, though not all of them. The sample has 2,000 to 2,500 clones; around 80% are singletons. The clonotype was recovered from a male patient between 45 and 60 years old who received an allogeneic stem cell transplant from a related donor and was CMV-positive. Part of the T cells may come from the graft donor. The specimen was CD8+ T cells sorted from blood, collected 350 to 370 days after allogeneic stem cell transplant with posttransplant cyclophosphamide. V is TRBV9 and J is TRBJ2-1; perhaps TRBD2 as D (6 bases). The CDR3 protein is CASSVGGSTRYNEQFF. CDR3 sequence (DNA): TGTGCCAGCAGCGTAGGCGGTTCGACTAGATACAATGAGCAGTTCTTC.